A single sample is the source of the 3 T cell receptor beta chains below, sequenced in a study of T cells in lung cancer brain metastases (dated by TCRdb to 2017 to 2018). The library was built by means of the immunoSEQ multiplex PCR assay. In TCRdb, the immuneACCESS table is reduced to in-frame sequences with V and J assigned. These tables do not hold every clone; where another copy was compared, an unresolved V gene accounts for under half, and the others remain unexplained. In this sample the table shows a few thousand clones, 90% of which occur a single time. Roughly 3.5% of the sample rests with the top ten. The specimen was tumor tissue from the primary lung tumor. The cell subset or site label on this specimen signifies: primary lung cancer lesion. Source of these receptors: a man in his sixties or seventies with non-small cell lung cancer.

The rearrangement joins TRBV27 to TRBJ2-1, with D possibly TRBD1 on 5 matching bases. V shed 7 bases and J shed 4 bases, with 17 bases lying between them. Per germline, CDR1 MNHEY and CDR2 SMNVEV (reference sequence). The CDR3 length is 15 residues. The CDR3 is CASTPRVREYNEQFF. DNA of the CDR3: TGTGCCAGCACCCCCCGCGTCAGGGAATACAATGAGCAGTTCTTC.

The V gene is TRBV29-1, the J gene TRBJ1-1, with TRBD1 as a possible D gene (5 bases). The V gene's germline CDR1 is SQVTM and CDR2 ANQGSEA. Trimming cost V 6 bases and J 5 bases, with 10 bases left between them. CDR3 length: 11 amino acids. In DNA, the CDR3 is TGCAGCGTGGGGGACCTTACTGAAGCTTTCTTT. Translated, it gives CSVGDLTEAFF.

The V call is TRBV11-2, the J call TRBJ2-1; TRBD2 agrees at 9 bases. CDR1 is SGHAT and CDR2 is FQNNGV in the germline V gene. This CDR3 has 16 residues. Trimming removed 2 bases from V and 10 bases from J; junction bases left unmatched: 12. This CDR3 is CASSLLISGGGTEQFF. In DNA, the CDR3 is TGTGCCAGCAGCTTACTAATTAGCGGGGGAGGGACAGAGCAGTTCTTC.